This TCR beta chain comes out of a study of shared clonotypes between healthy human individuals. In this sample, this clone turned up a few times. The CDR3 contains 15 residues. From germline, CDR1 is MDHEN and CDR2 SYDVKM. Trimming stripped 6 bases from V and 0 bases from J, with 14 bases between. The method was immunoSEQ multiplex PCR; TCRdb's version includes in-frame clones alone and lacks a portion of them. The data hold roughly 640,000 clones, with about 74% observed a single time. The rearrangement links TRBV28 to TRBJ1-1, with D tentatively TRBD1 (6 bases). Sequenced: memory CD4+ T cells sorted from blood. Subset of the sample: CD45RA-negative fraction. This sequence was found in a woman aged 25 to 39 in good health. The CDR3 DNA follows: TGTGCCAGCAGGCTATCGACAGGCATGAACACTGAAGCTTTCTTT. Translation: CASRLSTGMNTEAFF. Using reference TRBV28 and TRBJ1-1 for the parts outside the CDR3, the full variable domain is DVKVTQSSRYLVKRTGEKVFLECVQDMDHENMFWYRQDPGLGLRLIYFSYDVKMKEKGDIPEGYSVSREKKERFSLILESASTNQTSMYLCASRLSTGMNTEAFFGQGTRLTVV.